The clone carrying this TCR beta chain appeared many times. Its antigen remains unidentified. V was pared by 3 bases and J by 3 bases, with 6 bases of the junction left unmatched. Germline CDR1 and CDR2: LNHDA and SQIVND (reference sequence). The CDR3 runs to 16 residues. This specimen belongs to a study of read filtering for tumor transcriptome and immune sequencing. Study-level points and caveats: Compared with RNA-seq, IR-seq gave much higher clonotype depth and reliability. In IR-seq, single-read clonotypes were roughly 80% of clonotypes but around 3.2% of reads.

From 350 to 500 ng of RNA, a library with molecular barcoded alpha/delta and beta/gamma adaptors was made. A single record per CDR3 protein comes from TCRdb applying MiXCR to the reads. The sample shows about 27,000 distinct CDR3 sequences, about 15% of them seen only once. The sequenced sample was a population of CD138-negative cells sorted from bone marrow. This TCR derives from a donor at least 40 years old with multiple myeloma. The V and J genes are TRBV19 and TRBJ2-2; 8 bases agree with TRBD1. CDR3 DNA sequence: TGTGCCAGTAGTATGCCCCAGGGGGCGCACACCGGGGAGCTGTTTTTT. Protein sequence: CASSMPQGAHTGELFF.